The source of this TCR beta chain is a study of regulatory T cells in long-lasting Graves disease. Study details: Antithyroid drug use was under 3 months in newly diagnosed Graves' patients.

The time point denotes: newly diagnosed GD, antithyroid drugs for less than 3 months. PBMCs were the source of the RNA used for TCR sequencing. The authors built TCR beta libraries using iRepertoire HTBI primers and Arm-PCR of CDR3 regions. As handled by the study authors: The samples yielded 55 to 75 TRBV and around 13 TRBJ segments. MiXCR, run by TCRdb on the multiplex PCR reads, gives a single entry per CDR3 protein. Clone size and V and J calls follow TCRdb, not the original study. This sample has approximately 400,000 distinct CDR3 sequences, with around 16% found just once. This clonotype was seen more than once but under ten times. The target antigen is unknown. Whole-study results and caveats: Blood alone, not thyroid tissue, was studied. Sample size, which was small, may have reduced accuracy.

This sequence was found in a female donor with Graves disease. The source was peripheral blood mononuclear cells (PBMCs), collected at new diagnosis, from a patient treated with antithyroid drugs.

The CDR3 nucleotides are TGTGCCAGCAGGCGCGGGACCCAAGCGTACAATCAGCCCCAGCATTTT. It is translated as CASRRGTQAYNQPQHF. V and J are TRBV6-2 or TRBV6-3 and TRBJ1-5; a weak D match, TRBD1 (5 bases). This CDR3 region has 16 residues. Trimming removed 6 bases at V and 3 bases at J, with 18 bases between. CDR1 MNHEY and CDR2 SVGEGT come from the germline V gene.